These 22 T cell receptor beta chains share one sample of origin, sequenced in a study of Ad26.COV2.S vaccination and SARS-CoV-2 variants. Treatment here: roughly 20 received Ad26.COV2.S at low or high dose, single or two shots; a few received placebo; per-sample allocation not given. Collection of samples fell on day 63 after the first vaccine or placebo injection. The data were produced by immunoSEQ multiplex PCR, yet TCRdb's version contains in-frame clones alone and is incomplete. Of approximately 250,000 clones listed, around nine tenths are singletons. This specimen was peripheral blood, taken in a trial of Ad26.COV2.S vaccine versus placebo. Receptor source: a person aged 18-65 years who received the Ad26.COV2.S COVID-19 vaccine or a placebo.

J is TRBJ1-4 and V is TRBV30; D remains ambiguous. The CDR3 spans 13 residues. Trimming stripped 0 bases from V and 0 bases from J, with 2 bases between. Per germline, CDR1 GTSNPN and CDR2 SVGIG (reference sequence). The chain's CDR3 is CAWSVATNEKLFF. In DNA, the CDR3 is TGTGCCTGGAGTGTGGCAACTAATGAAAAACTGTTTTTT.

J is TRBJ1-2 and V is TRBV7-3; D is undetermined. CDR1 and CDR2 (germline): SGHTA, FQGTGA. The CDR3 sequence is 13 residues long. With 3 bases removed from V and 6 bases from J, the gap between germline ends came to 11 bases. The CDR3 region is CASSLDADHGYTF. The DNA for the CDR3 is TGTGCCAGCAGCTTGGACGCAGACCATGGCTACACCTTC. The full variable domain, in which reference TRBV7-3 and TRBJ1-2 provide the parts outside the CDR3, is GAGVSQTPSNKVTEKGKYVELRCDPISGHTALYWYRQSLGQGPEFLIYFQGTGAADDSGLPNDRFFAVRPEGSVSTLKIQRTERGDSAVYLCASSLDADHGYTFGSGTRLTVV.

The V gene is TRBV14, the J gene TRBJ1-2; no firm D call. The CDR3 runs 13 residues. Germline V gene data show CDR1 as SGHDN and CDR2 as FVKESK. V was shortened by 1 base and J by 4 bases, with 7 bases between the two germline ends. The CDR3 is CASSQARSYGYTF. DNA for the CDR3: TGTGCCAGCAGCCAAGCCCGCTCCTATGGCTACACCTTC.

This clone was counted once. V gene TRBV4-1 combines with J gene TRBJ1-6; 7 bases match TRBD1. Germline V gene sequence: CDR1 MGHRA, CDR2 YSYEKL. The CDR3 totals 16 residues. Germline trimming cut 3 bases from V and 7 bases from J; bases unmatched to any gene: 9. The CDR3 DNA reads as TGCGCCAGCAGCCAGCCCCTAGACAGGGCAAATTCACCCCTCCACTTT. It yields the protein CASSQPLDRANSPLHF.

The chain combines TRBV19 with TRBJ2-1; the D gene is possibly TRBD2 (6 bases). Trimming took off 3 bases at V and 2 bases at J, with 8 bases between the two ends. Germline V gene data show CDR1 as LNHDA and CDR2 as SQIVND (reference sequence). The CDR3 has 14 amino acids. In nucleotides, the CDR3 is TGTGCCAGTAGTATGGAGCGGGCCTACAATGAGCAGTTCTTC. This translates into CASSMERAYNEQFF.

The rearrangement joins TRBV11-3 to TRBJ2-3, with TRBD1 as a possible D gene (5 bases). Per the germline V gene, CDR1 is SGHNT and CDR2 is YENEEA. Trimming pared 0 bases from V and 0 bases from J, leaving 7 bases between. CDR3 length: 15 residues. For the CDR3, the DNA is TGTGCCAGCAGCTTAGAGGGGCTCAGCACAGATACGCAGTATTTT. Encoded protein: CASSLEGLSTDTQYF.

The chain combines TRBV19 with TRBJ1-1; TRBD1 agrees at 8 bases. The ends lost 10 bases at V and 0 bases at J; junction bases unmatched: 10. Germline CDR1 reads LNHDA; CDR2 reads SQIVND (reference sequence). CDR3 size: 15 residues. In nucleotides, the CDR3 is TGTGCCACCTCAGGGGGCGCGATATTGAACACTGAAGCTTTCTTT. Protein product: CATSGGAILNTEAFF.

The chain combines TRBV7-9 with TRBJ2-1; TRBD2 matches at 7 bases. With 5 bases clipped from V and 0 bases from J, the junction kept 4 bases outside the gene matches. Looked up from germline, CDR1 is SEHNR and CDR2 is FQNEAQ (reference sequence). This CDR3 contains 15 residues. CDR3 in amino acids: CASSPRGGSYNEQFF. Here the CDR3 DNA reads TGTGCCAGCAGCCCCCGCGGGGGCTCCTACAATGAGCAGTTCTTC.

V usage is TRBV6-7 and J usage is TRBJ2-5, with 9 bases that match TRBD1. TRBV6-7 falls under the ORF class, with uncertain function. CDR3 size: 14 residues. The junction had 7 bases not matched to a gene; V was cut back by 8 bases and J by 3 bases. The CDR3 nucleotides read TGTGCCAGCCCCGACCGGACAGGGGAAGAGACCCAGTACTTC. It encodes CASPDRTGEETQYF.

About this clone: The same CDR3 can be traced to other DNA sequences in this sample. This rearrangement joins TRBV6-5 to TRBJ1-5; no clear D gene. CDR1 and CDR2 (germline): MNHEY, SVGAGI. The CDR3 runs to 13 residues. V was pared by 5 bases and J by 0 bases, with 5 bases between. CDR3 in amino acids: CASSPNSNQPQHF. In DNA, the CDR3 is TGTGCCAGCAGTCCAAATAGCAATCAGCCCCAGCATTTT.

V is TRBV13 and J is TRBJ2-2; maybe TRBD2 (5 bases). Germline V gene sequence: CDR1 PRHDT, CDR2 FYEKMQ (reference sequence). V lost 4 bases, J lost 1 base, and 10 bases lay in between. The CDR3 sequence is 15 residues long. CDR3 residues: CASSWAAGNTGELFF. The DNA for the CDR3 is TGTGCCAGCAGCTGGGCGGCGGGGAACACCGGGGAGCTGTTTTTT.

The chain carries TRBV15 and TRBJ1-3; D possibly corresponds to TRBD1 (6 bases). The germline V gene encodes CDR1 LNHNV and CDR2 YYDKDF (reference sequence). The CDR3 is 16 residues long. The germline V and J ends were trimmed by 4 bases and 4 bases, with 17 bases remaining between them. CDR3 in DNA: TGTGCCACCAGCACGGTTCCGGGGGCGACGGGAAACACCATATATTTT. Translating gives CATSTVPGATGNTIYF.

This clone appeared a few times. This chain links TRBV15 with TRBJ1-5, with a possible D match to TRBD1 (5 bases). This CDR3 region has 18 residues. Germline V gene lookup returns CDR1 LNHNV and CDR2 YYDKDF (reference sequence). This CDR3 reads CPTGQLRAALFSNQPQHF. In nucleotides, the CDR3 is TGTCCAACAGGACAACTGAGAGCGGCCCTGTTTAGCAATCAGCCCCAGCATTTT.

The J gene is TRBJ1-5, the V gene TRBV19, with a weak D call TRBD1 (5 bases). CDR3 length equals 14 residues. Trimming cost V 3 bases and J 4 bases, with 10 bases left between them. Germline CDR1 is LNHDA and CDR2 is SQIVND (reference sequence). CDR3 DNA sequence: TGTGCCAGTAGTATTCCAGGGAAAAATCAGCCCCAGCATTTT. Translation: CASSIPGKNQPQHF.

This chain joins TRBV7-8 and TRBJ1-2; tentative D call: TRBD1 (6 bases). The germline V and J ends were trimmed by 4 bases and 3 bases, with 18 bases remaining between them. The CDR3 is 16 residues long. Germline assignment: CDR1 SGHVS and CDR2 FQNEAQ. In nucleotides, the CDR3 is TGTGCCAGCAGCTCCGCCGGGGGGCTGGATGACTATGGCTACACCTTC. It translates to CASSSAGGLDDYGYTF.

Only one count was recorded for this clone. This chain connects TRBV4-2 to TRBJ2-5; 11 bases are shared with TRBD2. The CDR3 totals 15 residues. After removal of 3 bases from V and 5 bases from J, the junction contained 5 bases not matched to a gene. Germline values: CDR1 LGHNA, CDR2 YNFKEQ. The CDR3 region has the DNA TGTGCCAGCAGCCAGGGTAGCGGGAGGGGGGAGACCCAGTACTTC. Protein product: CASSQGSGRGETQYF.

The CDR3 DNA follows: TGTGCCAGCGCGCAGTCTAGAGGGAACACTGAAGCTTTCTTT. Translated, it gives CASAQSRGNTEAFF. The chain links TRBV27 to TRBJ1-1; D gene unclear. The germline V and J ends were trimmed by 8 bases and 1 base, with 14 bases remaining between them. CDR3 size: 14 residues. CDR1 and CDR2 from the germline V gene are MNHEY and SMNVEV (reference sequence).

V gene TRBV6-5 combines with J gene TRBJ1-2; a possible D gene is TRBD1 (5 bases). The CDR3 is 14 amino acids. V was trimmed by 8 bases and J by 3 bases, leaving 16 bases between them. Looked up from germline, CDR1 is MNHEY and CDR2 is SVGAGI. The CDR3 DNA reads TGTGCCAGCCGGCCGGGGACCCCTCACTATGGCTACACCTTC. It specifies CASRPGTPHYGYTF.

The chain links TRBV6-5 to TRBJ1-1; D ambiguous. V gave up 6 bases and J gave up 4 bases, with 9 bases separating them. Germline values: CDR1 MNHEY, CDR2 SVGAGI. This CDR3 is built from 12 residues. CDR3 bases: TGTGCCAGCAGGGGGTCAATCACTGAAGCTTTCTTT. Its translation is CASRGSITEAFF.

This rearrangement joins TRBV2 to TRBJ2-7; D might be TRBD1 (5 bases). Trimming removed 6 bases from V and 3 bases from J, with 9 bases in between. Germline V gene lookup returns CDR1 SNHLY and CDR2 FYNNEI. The length of the CDR3 is 12 residues. The CDR3 DNA sequence: TGTGCCAGCAGGACAGCCAACTACGAGCAGTACTTC. This translates into CASRTANYEQYF.

Only one count was recorded for this clone. The chain is built from TRBV5-3 and TRBJ2-7; 10 positions agree with TRBD1. TRBV5-3 counts as an open reading frame of uncertain function. The V segment lost 1 base and the J segment 2 bases; nucleotides outside the gene matches: 6. The CDR3 runs 16 residues. The CDR3, as DNA: TGTGCCAGAAGCTTGCATCGGGACAGGGGTCCCTACGAGCAGTACTTC. Translation gives CARSLHRDRGPYEQYF.

The chain recombines TRBV7-8 with TRBJ1-3, with D possibly being TRBD1 (6 bases). Germline assignment: CDR1 SGHVS and CDR2 FQNEAQ. V lost 1 base, J lost 2 bases, and 9 bases lay in between. This CDR3 is built from 15 residues. Written as DNA, the CDR3 is TGTGCCAGCAGCTTAGTAGCAGGGGCTGGAAACACCATATATTTT. As protein: CASSLVAGAGNTIYF.